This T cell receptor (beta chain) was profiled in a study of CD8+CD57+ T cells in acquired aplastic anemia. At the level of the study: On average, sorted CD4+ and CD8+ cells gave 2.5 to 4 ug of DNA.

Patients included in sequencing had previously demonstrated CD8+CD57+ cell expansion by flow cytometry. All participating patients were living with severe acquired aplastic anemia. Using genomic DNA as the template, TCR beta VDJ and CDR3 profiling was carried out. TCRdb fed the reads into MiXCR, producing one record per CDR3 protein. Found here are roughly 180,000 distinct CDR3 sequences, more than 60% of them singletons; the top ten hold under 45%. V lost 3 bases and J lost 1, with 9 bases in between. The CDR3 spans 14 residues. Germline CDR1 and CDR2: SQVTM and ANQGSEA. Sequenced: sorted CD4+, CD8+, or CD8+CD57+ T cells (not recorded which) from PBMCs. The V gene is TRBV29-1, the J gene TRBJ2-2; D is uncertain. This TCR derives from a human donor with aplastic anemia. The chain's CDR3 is CSVDGVLNTGELFF. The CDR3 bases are TGCAGCGTTGATGGGGTCTTGAACACCGGGGAGCTGTTTTTT.